This entry concerns a single T cell receptor (beta chain). Its cognate antigen is unknown. Two oligonucleotides, mixed equimolar, formed the beta constant-region primer covering TRBC1 and TRBC2. Ligated cDNA was amplified by four rounds of PCR with nested alpha and beta constant-region primers and SP2. One entry per CDR3 protein, called by TCRdb with MiXCR from the UMI-ligation and nested PCR reads. The sample holds 95,000 to 150,000 distinct CDR3 sequences; 36% are singletons and the top ten take about 1%. This CDR3 region has 16 residues. V was trimmed by 4 bases and J by 4 bases, leaving 15 bases between them. CDR1 KGHDR and CDR2 SFDVKD come from the germline V gene. These data originate in a study of naive and memory T cell subsets. Overall study findings and caveats: From naive to CM, EM and EMRA, diversity decreased and Gini increased.

The sample consisted of central memory CD4+ T cells from blood. The source is a human donor in good health. The rearrangement links TRBV24-1 to TRBJ1-4; D possibly corresponds to TRBD1 (6 bases). This CDR3 reads CATSERRTAYNEKLFF. For the CDR3, the DNA is TGTGCCACCAGTGAGAGGAGGACAGCTTATAATGAAAAACTGTTTTTT.